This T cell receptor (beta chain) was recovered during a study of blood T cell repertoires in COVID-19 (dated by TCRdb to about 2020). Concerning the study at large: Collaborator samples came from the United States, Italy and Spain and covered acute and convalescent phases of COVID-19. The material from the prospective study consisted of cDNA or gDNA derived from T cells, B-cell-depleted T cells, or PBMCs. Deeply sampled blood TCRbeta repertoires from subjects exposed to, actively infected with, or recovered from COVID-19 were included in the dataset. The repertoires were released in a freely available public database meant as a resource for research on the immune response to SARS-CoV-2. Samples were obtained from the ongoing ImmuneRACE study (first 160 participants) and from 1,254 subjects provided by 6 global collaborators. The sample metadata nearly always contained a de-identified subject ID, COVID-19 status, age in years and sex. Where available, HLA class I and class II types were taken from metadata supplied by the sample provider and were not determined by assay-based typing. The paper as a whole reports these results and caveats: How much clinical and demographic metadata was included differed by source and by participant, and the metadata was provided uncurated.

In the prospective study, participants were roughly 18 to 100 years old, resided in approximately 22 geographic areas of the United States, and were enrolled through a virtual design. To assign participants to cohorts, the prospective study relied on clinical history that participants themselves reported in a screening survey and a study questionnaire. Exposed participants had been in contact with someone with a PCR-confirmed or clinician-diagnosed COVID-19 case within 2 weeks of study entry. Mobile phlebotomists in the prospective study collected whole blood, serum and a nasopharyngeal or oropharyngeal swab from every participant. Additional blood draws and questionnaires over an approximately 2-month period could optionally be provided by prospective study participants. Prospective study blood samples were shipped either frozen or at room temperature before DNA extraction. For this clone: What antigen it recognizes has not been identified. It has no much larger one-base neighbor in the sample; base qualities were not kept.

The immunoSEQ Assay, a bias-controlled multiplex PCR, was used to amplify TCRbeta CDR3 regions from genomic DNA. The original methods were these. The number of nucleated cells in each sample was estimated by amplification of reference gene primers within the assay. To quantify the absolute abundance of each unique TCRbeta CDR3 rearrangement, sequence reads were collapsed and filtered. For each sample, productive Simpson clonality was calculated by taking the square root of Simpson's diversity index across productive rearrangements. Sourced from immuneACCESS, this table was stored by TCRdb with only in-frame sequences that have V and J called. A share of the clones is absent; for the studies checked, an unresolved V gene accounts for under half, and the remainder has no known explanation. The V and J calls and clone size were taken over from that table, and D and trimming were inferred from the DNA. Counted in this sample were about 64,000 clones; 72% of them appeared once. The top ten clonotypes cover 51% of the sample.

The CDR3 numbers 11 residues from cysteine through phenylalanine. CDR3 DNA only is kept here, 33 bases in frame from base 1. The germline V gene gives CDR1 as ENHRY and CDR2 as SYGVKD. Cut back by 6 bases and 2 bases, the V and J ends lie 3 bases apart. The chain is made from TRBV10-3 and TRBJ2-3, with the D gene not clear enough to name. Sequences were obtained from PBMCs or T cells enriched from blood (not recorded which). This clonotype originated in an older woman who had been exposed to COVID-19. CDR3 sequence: CAISVTDTQYF. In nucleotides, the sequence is TGTGCCATCAGCGTCACAGATACGCAGTATTTT.